This T cell receptor (beta chain) came from a study of blood T cell repertoires in COVID-19. Study as a whole: Some COVID-19 samples were acute and others convalescent; all came from the United States, Italy and Spain. From T cells, B-cell-depleted T cells, or PBMCs came the material, which was cDNA or gDNA.

Original processing notes: Counts of nucleated cells, estimated from reference gene primer amplification, were obtained. Clones were sequenced by immunoSEQ multiplex PCR, and TCRdb holds only the in-frame ones, with some missing. V and J calls and clone size are those listed in that table; D and trimming were worked out from the DNA. The sample includes a few hundred thousand clones, roughly 85% of them seen just once. This clonotype originated in a human donor in a cohort sampled during active COVID-19. Sequenced input: peripheral blood.

The CDR3 nucleotides are TGTGCCAGCAGTCGGACACTCACTGGGAACACCGGGGAGCTGTTTTTT. Protein product: CASSRTLTGNTGELFF. The chain is built from TRBV7-9 and TRBJ2-2, with D possibly being TRBD1 (5 bases). The CDR3 totals 16 residues. The germline gives CDR1 SEHNR, CDR2 FQNEAQ (reference sequence). V was cut by 6 bases and J by 1 base, with 15 bases left in between.